This TCR beta chain was obtained from a study of T-cell memory formation after mild COVID-19 (dated by TCRdb to the early 2020s). With regard to the full study: TCR sequence clusters from the two donors were largely donor specific. Longitudinal TCRalpha and TCRbeta repertoire sequencing tracked T-cell clones expanding and contracting after mild COVID-19 in two donors. The cohort comprised two young, previously healthy adult volunteers, one female and one male.

The CDR3 has 14 amino acids, counting the end cysteine and phenylalanine. The CDR3 DNA has 42 bases and is translated from base 1. The trim is 7 bases for V and 6 bases for J, with a gap of 22 bases between the germline ends. Sequences DFQATT (CDR1) and SNEGSKA (CDR2) are obtained from the germline V gene (reference sequence). Turning to this clonotype: Its antigen specificity is not known. Nothing much larger sits one base from this clone, and base qualities are not available.

Ficoll-Paque density gradient centrifugation was used to isolate PBMCs. What the authors observed across the whole study: Contracting CD4+ clones appeared mostly in the CM and EM memory subsets, whereas CD8+ clones were enriched in EMRA. The second-wave clones that peaked on day 37 were not confirmed to be SARS-CoV-2 specific. Clones that contracted from day 15 to 85 showed balanced CD4/CD8 phenotypes, whereas a second wave of clones that expanded from day 15 to 37 leaned towards CD4+. The study covered only a couple of mild cases, and larger cohorts including severe cases with pre-infection samples were considered necessary. Some responding clones were detected in pre-infection memory, suggesting pre-existing cross-reactive memory T cells joined the SARS-CoV-2 response.

Data came from an Illumina NovaSeq 6000. TCRalpha and TCRbeta cDNA libraries were constructed by 5'RACE with constant-segment primers, with sample barcodes and unique molecular identifiers being introduced. RNA was extracted from every sample with Trizol reagent. Libraries were amplified in two PCR steps, with a second sample barcode and Illumina TruSeq adapters added in the second step. Libraries were sequenced on an Illumina NovaSeq with 2 x 150 bp paired-end reads. In the original analysis: Demultiplexing of reads and collapsing into UMI-guided consensus sequences were performed with migec v1.2.7. With mixcr v2.1.11, UMI consensuses were aligned to TRA and TRB V and J templates and assembled into clonotypes. Expanded or contracted clonotypes were those called significant by both edgeR and NoisET, with noise models trained on biological replicates. For edgeR calls, the thresholds were a false discovery rate-adjusted p below 0.01 and a log2 fold-change of 1. As an exploratory analysis of dynamics, max-normalized trajectories of the 1000 most abundant clonotypes were examined with PCA combined with hierarchical clustering. The CD4 or CD8 phenotype of responding clones was assigned using the separately sequenced CD4+ and CD8+ repertoires. In-frame beta chains were kept once TCRdb had trimmed the public reads at Q25 with fastp and called clones with MiXCR. Rows with a matching CDR3 protein are joined into one entry that keeps the most common DNA and genes. TCRdb, rather than the study authors, made the V and J calls. The sample table holds roughly 160,000 distinct CDR3 sequences, of which under 14% were seen once. The ten largest clones add up to roughly 3.8% of the sample.

Recombination connected TRBV20-1 to TRBJ2-7; the D segment is perhaps TRBD1 or TRBD2, each sharing 5 matched bases. Sequencing input: PBMCs or a T cell subset sorted from them (not recorded which). This TCR was recovered from a man aged 18 to 29 who had mild COVID-19 (a few samples of this study predate the infection). The sample titles of this study are shuffled in the database, so cell type and time point are left out; the donor was told from shared clones. The base sequence is TGCAGTGATCGTCCGGGACCCGGGGCCCGCGAGCAGTACTTC. It translates to CSDRPGPGAREQYF.